This T cell receptor (beta chain) was sequenced for a study of OX40 agonist ivuxolimab in advanced cancers. Study summary: Every patient in dose escalation had hepatocellular carcinoma, melanoma, renal cell or head and neck cancer.

This CDR3 is 13 amino acids long. In germline, CDR1 is MNHEY, CDR2 SMNVEV (reference sequence). V lost 6 bases, J lost 4 bases, and 10 bases lay in between. Clones were read by immunoSEQ multiplex PCR, and TCRdb kept only the in-frame ones, dropping some. Counted here are more than 90,000 clones, 84% occurring once; the ten biggest clones make up 5.5%. This chain joins TRBV27 and TRBJ1-5; D unclear. The receptor was isolated from an adult with an advanced solid tumor such as melanoma, head and neck, liver or kidney cancer. The specimen was CD4+ or CD8+ T cells sorted from blood, collected in a trial of the OX40 agonist ivuxolimab. The CDR3 region has the DNA TGTGCCAGCAGCATGTACCTGAATCAGCCCCAGCATTTT. Protein product: CASSMYLNQPQHF.